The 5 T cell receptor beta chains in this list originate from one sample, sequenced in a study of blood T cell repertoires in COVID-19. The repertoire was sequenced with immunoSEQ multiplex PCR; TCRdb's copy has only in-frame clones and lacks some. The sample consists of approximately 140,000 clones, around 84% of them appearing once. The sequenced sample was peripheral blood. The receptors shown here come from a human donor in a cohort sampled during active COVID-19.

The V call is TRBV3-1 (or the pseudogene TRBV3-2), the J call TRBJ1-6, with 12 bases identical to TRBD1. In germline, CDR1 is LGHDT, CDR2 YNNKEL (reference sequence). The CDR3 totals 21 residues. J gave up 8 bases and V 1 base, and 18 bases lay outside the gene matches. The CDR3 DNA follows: TGTGCCAGCAGCCAAGCGGGACAGGGGGCGCGATTACTCTCAGTGGATTCACCCCTCCACTTT. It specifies CASSQAGQGARLLSVDSPLHF.

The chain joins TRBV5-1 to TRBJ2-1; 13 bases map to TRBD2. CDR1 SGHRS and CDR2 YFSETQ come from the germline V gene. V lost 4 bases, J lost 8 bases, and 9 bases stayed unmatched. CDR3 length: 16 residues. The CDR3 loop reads CASSNWTSGGVYEQFF. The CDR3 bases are TGCGCCAGCAGCAATTGGACTAGCGGGGGTGTATATGAGCAGTTCTTC. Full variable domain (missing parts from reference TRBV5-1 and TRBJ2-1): KAGVTQTPRYLIKTRGQQVTLSCSPISGHRSVSWYQQTPGQGLQFLFEYFSETQRNKGNFPGRFSGRQFSNSRSEMNVSTLELGDSALYLCASSNWTSGGVYEQFFGPGTRLTVL.

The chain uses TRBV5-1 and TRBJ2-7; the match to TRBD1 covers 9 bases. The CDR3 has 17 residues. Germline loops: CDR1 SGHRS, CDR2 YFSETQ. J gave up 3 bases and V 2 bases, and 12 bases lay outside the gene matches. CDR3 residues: CASSFFLTGGANYEQYF. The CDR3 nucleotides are TGCGCCAGCAGCTTTTTTTTAACAGGGGGCGCCAACTACGAGCAGTACTTC.

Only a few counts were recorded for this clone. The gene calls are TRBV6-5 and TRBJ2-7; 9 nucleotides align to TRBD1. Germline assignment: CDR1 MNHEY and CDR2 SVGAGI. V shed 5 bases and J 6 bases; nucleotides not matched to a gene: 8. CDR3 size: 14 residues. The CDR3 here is CASSNGQGRSEQYF. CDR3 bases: TGTGCCAGCAGTAACGGACAGGGGCGCAGCGAGCAGTACTTC.

Here the CDR3 DNA reads TGTGCCAGCAGTGCGGGACCGCAAAACACCATATATTTT. This gives the protein CASSAGPQNTIYF. The chain uses TRBV28 and TRBJ1-3; D might be TRBD1 (5 bases). Germline lookup yields CDR1 MDHEN and CDR2 SYDVKM. The germline V and J ends were trimmed by 5 bases and 6 bases, with 11 bases remaining between them. There are 13 residues in the CDR3.